Following are 14 T cell receptor beta chains from one sample sequenced in a study of cytomegalovirus exposure and HLA in healthy donors. The PCR made use of 60 Vbeta and 13 Jbeta primers. Data came from immunoSEQ multiplex PCR; TCRdb stores just in-frame clones and leaves some out. The sample shows hundreds of thousands of clones, over 80% of them seen only once. The specimen sequenced was PBMCs. The source is a boy aged 2-9 years in good health and CMV-seronegative.

The chain links TRBV5-4 to TRBJ1-4; 9 nucleotides line up with TRBD1. In germline, CDR1 is SGHNT, CDR2 YYREEE (reference sequence). CDR3 size: 15 residues. V shed 4 bases, J shed 4 bases, and the junction held 5 bases outside the gene matches. As DNA, the CDR3 is TGTGCCAGCAGCCAGGGGGACAGGGTTAATGAAAAACTGTTTTTT. Its protein product is CASSQGDRVNEKLFF.

The chain employs TRBV30 and TRBJ2-3; TRBD2 aligns across 11 bases. After removal of 0 bases from V and 4 bases from J, the junction contained 3 bases not matched to a gene. In germline, CDR1 is GTSNPN, CDR2 SVGIG (reference sequence). This CDR3 has 15 residues. CDR3 residues: CAWSVRLAGPDTQYF. The CDR3 nucleotides read TGTGCCTGGAGTGTACGACTAGCGGGACCAGATACGCAGTATTTT. The full variable domain, rest sourced from reference TRBV30 and TRBJ2-3, is SQTIHQWPATLVQPVGSPLSLECTVEGTSNPNLYWYRQAAGRGLQLLFYSVGIGQISSEVPQNLSASRPQDRQFILSSKKLLLSDSGFYLCAWSVRLAGPDTQYFGPGTRLTVL.

The chain couples TRBV5-4 to TRBJ2-5; TRBD2 matches at 11 bases. CDR3 length equals 16 residues. V gave up 4 bases and J gave up 5 bases; unmatched junction bases: 10. Germline CDR1 and CDR2: SGHNT and YYREEE (reference sequence). The CDR3 here is CASSTDSGRAGETQYF. Written as DNA, the CDR3 is TGTGCCAGCAGCACGGATAGCGGGAGGGCCGGCGAGACCCAGTACTTC.

This chain uses TRBV6-5 with TRBJ2-5; possibly TRBD1 for D (6 bases). The better agreement between TRBJ2-7 and the DNA end casts doubt on the J call. The V gene's germline CDR1 is MNHEY and CDR2 SVGAGI. CDR3 length equals 14 residues. The CDR3 region has the DNA TGTGCCAGCAGGTCCTCCGGGACATCGTACGAGCAGTACTTC. It translates to CASRSSGTSYEQYF.

The chain recombines TRBV11-3 with TRBJ1-2; D gene unclear. Germline CDR1 SGHNT, CDR2 YENEEA. This CDR3 comprises 14 residues. V lost 6 bases, J lost 0 bases, and 11 bases lay in between. The CDR3 nucleotides are TGTGCCAGCAGACCCAGGTATCCTAACTATGGCTACACCTTC. Its protein product is CASRPRYPNYGYTF. Supplemented by reference TRBV11-3 and TRBJ1-2, the full variable domain reads EAGVVQSPRYKIIEKKQPVAFWCNPISGHNTLYWYLQNLGQGPELLIRYENEEAVDDSQLPKDRFSAERLKGVDSTLKIQPAELGDSAVYLCASRPRYPNYGYTFGSGTRLTVV.

This rearrangement joins TRBV9 to TRBJ2-7; 7 positions agree with TRBD2. The germline V gene has CDR1 SGDLS and CDR2 YYNGEE. Germline trimming cut 4 bases from V and 0 bases from J; bases unmatched to any gene: 10. This CDR3 has 16 residues. DNA of the CDR3: TGTGCCAGCAGCCCCCTGGGAGGGCGTAACTCCTACGAGCAGTACTTC. Translated: CASSPLGGRNSYEQYF.

CDR3 sequence (DNA): TGTGCCAGCGGGCCGGGCCGGGGGGACACTGAAGCTTTCTTT. Protein: CASGPGRGDTEAFF. The genes are TRBV7-9 and TRBJ1-1, with D possibly being TRBD1 (5 bases). CDR3 size: 14 residues. Germline CDR1 reads SEHNR; CDR2 reads FQNEAQ (reference sequence). V shed 8 bases and J shed 3 bases, with 16 bases lying between them.

The chain employs TRBV5-5 and TRBJ2-6; D unresolved. Germline V gene lookup returns CDR1 SGHKS and CDR2 YYEKEE (reference sequence). V lost 0 bases to trimming and J lost 1 base, with 8 bases between them. The CDR3 contains 16 residues. The CDR3 DNA follows: TGTGCCAGCAGCTTGGGAGGTAATTCTGGGGCCAACGTCCTGACTTTC. This sequence encodes CASSLGGNSGANVLTF.

The V call is TRBV4-1, the J call TRBJ1-2; D is unresolved. Trimming removed 1 base at V and 7 bases at J, with 16 bases between. The germline V gene has CDR1 MGHRA and CDR2 YSYEKL. The CDR3 length is 15 residues. Written as DNA, the CDR3 is TGCGCCAGCAGCCAAGGAAATACAGATTTACGTGGCTACACCTTC. Protein: CASSQGNTDLRGYTF.

The chain uses TRBV19 and TRBJ2-7; D is undetermined. This CDR3 contains 13 residues. Germline V CDR1 and CDR2: LNHDA, SQIVND (reference sequence). The germline V and J ends were trimmed by 4 bases and 5 bases, with 12 bases remaining between them. The CDR3 nucleotides are TGTGCCAGTAGTACCCCTTCGGGTCACGAGCAGTACTTC. As protein: CASSTPSGHEQYF.

The chain employs TRBV5-4 and TRBJ2-5, with TRBD1 as a possible D gene (6 bases). V was cut by 2 bases and J by 4 bases, with 15 bases left in between. This CDR3 has 15 amino acids. Germline V gene data show CDR1 as SGHNT and CDR2 as YYREEE (reference sequence). The DNA of the CDR3 is TGTGCCAGCAGCTTTCTAGGGAAAGGGGGAGAGACCCAGTACTTC. Protein sequence: CASSFLGKGGETQYF.

The V and J genes are TRBV4-1 and TRBJ1-2, with D maybe TRBD1 (5 bases). Germline V gives CDR1 MGHRA, CDR2 YSYEKL. The CDR3 extends over 15 amino acids. Trimming stripped 4 bases from V and 4 bases from J, with 16 bases between. CDR3 DNA sequence: TGCGCCAGCAGCCCGATTTTAGGGGCCTTCTATGGCTACACCTTC. Protein product: CASSPILGAFYGYTF.

This chain joins TRBV7-3 and TRBJ1-1, with D possibly matching TRBD1 (6 bases). V was pared by 1 base and J by 4 bases, with 16 bases between. The V gene's germline CDR1 is SGHTA and CDR2 FQGTGA. This CDR3 has 16 amino acids. The chain's CDR3 is CASSLIGGGTGTEAFF. The DNA of the CDR3 is TGTGCCAGCAGCTTAATCGGCGGGGGCACTGGCACTGAAGCTTTCTTT.

V is TRBV4-1 and J is TRBJ2-2; 10 bases match TRBD2. The CDR3 sequence is 18 residues long. V shed 2 bases, J shed 2 bases, and the junction held 8 bases outside the gene matches. Per the germline V gene, CDR1 is MGHRA and CDR2 is YSYEKL. The CDR3 loop reads CASSQQPAGGPNTGELFF. For the CDR3, the DNA is TGCGCCAGCAGCCAACAACCAGCGGGAGGGCCAAACACCGGGGAGCTGTTTTTT.